What follows are 27 T cell receptor beta chains derived from one specimen sequenced in a study of molecular identifiers for immune sequencing clone quantification. TCRdb analysed the PCR reads with MiXCR anew, one entry per CDR3 protein. The sample yields about 86,000 distinct CDR3 sequences, 25% seen once. Sequenced input: naive CD8+ T cells from blood, with Jurkat cell RNA spiked in. Subset here: FACS-sorted CD8+CD4-CCR7+CD45RA+ naive T cells. All receptors come from a human donor in good health. Some libraries in this study had Jurkat cell RNA spiked in.

This clonotype was recorded once. One end of the junction is discordant with germline, which a read error may explain. The chain employs TRBV9 and TRBJ1-1, with D possibly being TRBD1 (5 bases). This CDR3 spans 13 amino acids. Germline CDR1 and CDR2: SGDLS and YYNGEE. The CDR3 sequence: CASSPSRGTEAFF. The CDR3 DNA reads TGTGCCAGCAGCCCCAGTAGAGGGACTGAAGCGTTCTTT.

V is TRBV27 and J is TRBJ2-2, with D unclear. The V gene lost 3 bases and the J gene lost 4 bases, with 6 bases spanning the gap. The germline gives CDR1 MNHEY, CDR2 SMNVEV (reference sequence). This CDR3 region has 13 residues. The CDR3 nucleotides are TGTGCCAGCAGTTTGATCAGCACCGGGGAGCTGTTTTTT. It translates to CASSLISTGELFF.

The chain is built from TRBV4-1 and TRBJ1-1; the D gene is possibly TRBD1 (5 bases). This CDR3 contains 12 residues. Per the germline V gene, CDR1 is MGHRA and CDR2 is YSYEKL. Trimming shortened V by 4 bases and J by 10 bases, and 13 bases separated the two germline ends. The CDR3 here is CASSRDSSLAFF. For the CDR3, the DNA is TGCGCCAGCAGCCGAGACAGTTCATTAGCTTTCTTT.

Notes on this clonotype: A read error may be the cause here, since a much bigger clone is one base away. The V and J genes are TRBV11-2 and TRBJ2-1; TRBD2 is a possible D gene (5 bases). From germline, CDR1 is SGHAT and CDR2 FQNNGV. Trimming removed 7 bases at V and 7 bases at J, with 20 bases between. The CDR3 consists of 15 residues. CDR3 coding DNA: TGTGCCAGCACCCCGGGAAGCGAGAGGAAGAATGAGCAGTTCTTC. Translating it yields CASTPGSERKNEQFF.

Only a few counts were recorded for this clonotype. V gene TRBV18 combines with J gene TRBJ1-4; maybe TRBD1 (5 bases). Between the trimmed V and J ends, which lost 3 bases and 8 bases, there was a span of 13 bases. In germline, CDR1 is KGHSH, CDR2 LQKENI. The CDR3 runs 14 residues. The CDR3 loop reads CASSPTVDEEKLFF. Here the CDR3 DNA reads TGTGCCAGCTCACCGACAGTGGATGAAGAAAAACTGTTTTTT.

As for this clonotype: This may be a read error, as it is one base from a much larger clone. This chain uses TRBV7-3 with TRBJ2-1, with TRBD2 identical over 8 bases. The germline gives CDR1 SGHTA, CDR2 FQGTGA. The CDR3 is made up of 15 amino acids. The CDR3: CASSFSGSPYNEQCF. CDR3 nucleotides: TGTGCCAGCAGCTTCAGCGGGAGCCCCTACAATGAGCAGTGCTTC. The full variable domain, in which reference TRBV7-3 and TRBJ2-1 provide the parts outside the CDR3, is GAGVSQTPSNKVTEKGKYVELRCDPISGHTALYWYRQSLGQGPEFLIYFQGTGAADDSGLPNDRFFAVRPEGSVSTLKIQRTERGDSAVYLCASSFSGSPYNEQCFGPGTRLTVL.

The genes are TRBV7-9 and TRBJ2-7; D remains unclear. The CDR3 runs to 14 residues. Per the germline V gene, CDR1 is SEHNR and CDR2 is FQNEAQ (reference sequence). Trimming left V 3 bases short and J 1 base short, with 10 bases between. The DNA of the CDR3 is TGTGCCAGCAGCTTCGTTCAAGAATCCTACGAGCAGTACTTC. Translating gives CASSFVQESYEQYF.

This clonotype was detected ten times or more. The J gene is TRBJ2-3, the V gene TRBV24-1; 12 bases are a match to TRBD1. The germline V gene has CDR1 KGHDR and CDR2 SFDVKD. The CDR3 sequence is 17 residues long. V dropped 7 bases and J dropped 0; count of bases not matched to a gene: 7. CDR3 sequence: CATSPGQGAISTDTQYF. CDR3 DNA: TGTGCCACCAGCCCGGGACAGGGGGCTATAAGCACAGATACGCAGTATTTT.

Only a few counts were recorded for this clonotype. The chain is built from TRBV19 and TRBJ1-4; TRBD1 matches at 7 bases. CDR3 length: 14 amino acids. Germline lookup yields CDR1 LNHDA and CDR2 SQIVND (reference sequence). After removal of 8 bases from V and 8 bases from J, the junction contained 11 bases not matched to a gene. CDR3 protein: CASRDRELSEKLFF. For the CDR3, the DNA is TGTGCCAGTCGTGACAGGGAATTGAGCGAAAAACTGTTTTTT.

As to this clonotype: Just one base apart from a much larger clone, this may be a read error. The chain links TRBV2 to TRBJ2-5, with 8 bases that match TRBD2. Germline CDR1 reads SNHLY; CDR2 reads FYNNEI. The CDR3 runs 14 residues. The CDR3 sequence is CASRYGGGQETRYF. The CDR3 DNA sequence: TGTGCCAGCAGATATGGCGGGGGGCAAGAGACCCGGTACTTC.

This clonotype has ten or more counts. The gene calls are TRBV7-2 and TRBJ2-5; D is unclear. Germline V gene lookup returns CDR1 SGHTA and CDR2 FQGNSA. This CDR3 has 13 amino acids. V was cut by 2 bases and J by 1 base, with 5 bases left in between. CDR3 in DNA: TGTGCCAGCAGCTTACAGGTCCAAGAGACCCAGTACTTC. Translated: CASSLQVQETQYF.

This clonotype was found many times. The J gene is TRBJ1-4, the V gene TRBV7-9; D is possibly TRBD1 (6 bases). V shed 6 bases and J shed 2 bases, with 16 bases lying between them. Germline CDR1 reads SEHNR; CDR2 reads FQNEAQ (reference sequence). This CDR3 region has 16 residues. CDR3 nucleotide sequence: TGTGCCAGCAGAGACGTCCGGGGGGCGACTAATGAAAAACTGTTTTTT. Protein product: CASRDVRGATNEKLFF.

This clonotype showed up many times. The chain has TRBV2 and TRBJ1-1; the D is unclear. The germline V gene encodes CDR1 SNHLY and CDR2 FYNNEI. CDR3 size: 14 residues. With 5 bases removed from V and 3 bases from J, the gap between germline ends came to 13 bases. The CDR3 DNA is TGTGCCAGCAGTCCAGGCCCAGGAGACACTGAAGCTTTCTTT. This translates into CASSPGPGDTEAFF.

In regard to this clonotype: A much larger clone lies one base from this, so it may be a read error. The chain combines TRBV28 with TRBJ2-1; 7 nucleotides line up with TRBD2. The CDR3 sequence is 15 residues long. CDR1 is MDHEN, CDR2 SYDVKM, per germline. The chain's CDR3 is CASSYQLATYNAQFF. For the CDR3, the DNA is TGTGCCAGCAGTTACCAACTAGCGACCTACAATGCGCAGTTCTTC. Filled out from reference TRBV28 and TRBJ2-1, the complete variable domain reads DVKVTQSSRYLVKRTGEKVFLECVQDMDHENMFWYRQDPGLGLRLIYFSYDVKMKEKGDIPEGYSVSREKKERFSLILESASTNQTSMYLCASSYQLATYNAQFFGPGTRLTVL.

With respect to this clonotype: A read error may be the cause here, since a much bigger clone is one base away. CDR3 bases: TGCGCCAGCAGCCAAGGGGCAGGGCGATACAATGAGCAGTTCTTC. Translating gives CASSQGAGRYNEQFF. This sequence joins TRBV4-3 and TRBJ2-1, with TRBD1 as a possible D gene (5 bases). This CDR3 contains 15 residues. The germline V gene encodes CDR1 LGHNA and CDR2 YSLEER. Trimming left V 1 base short and J 4 bases short, with 11 bases between.

This clonotype came up a few times. The chain has TRBV19 and TRBJ2-1, with D possibly matching TRBD1 (6 bases). Germline V CDR1 and CDR2: LNHDA, SQIVND (reference sequence). The CDR3 contains 18 residues. The germline V and J ends were trimmed by 7 bases and 3 bases, with 25 bases remaining between them. In DNA, the CDR3 is TGTGCCAGTACCCCAGGGGACCCGGTCCGCTCTAACTACAATGAGCAGTTCTTC. Translation gives CASTPGDPVRSNYNEQFF.

The chain uses TRBV28 and TRBJ2-3, with 8 bases that match TRBD2. The CDR3 contains 16 residues. The ends lost 3 bases at V and 2 bases at J; junction bases unmatched: 7. CDR1 is MDHEN, CDR2 SYDVKM, per germline. The CDR3 is CASSFLAGSTTDTQYF. CDR3 sequence (DNA): TGTGCCAGCAGTTTTTTAGCGGGGAGTACCACAGATACGCAGTATTTT.

This clonotype was observed a handful of times. The V and J genes are TRBV6-2 or TRBV6-3 and TRBJ2-1, with TRBD2 matching over 13 bases. The trim removed 0 bases at V and 3 bases at J, leaving 8 bases unmatched. Germline V CDR1 and CDR2: MNHEY, SVGEGT. The CDR3 length is 19 residues. CDR3 sequence (DNA): TGTGCCAGCAGTTACTCGAGGGACGGGACTAGCGGGAACTACAATGAGCAGTTCTTC. Amino acid sequence: CASSYSRDGTSGNYNEQFF.

With regard to this clonotype: A much more abundant neighbour one base away suggests this may be a read error. The CDR3 DNA follows: TGTGTCAGCCATATAGGGACAGGGGGCACTGAAGCTTTCTTT. This encodes CVSHIGTGGTEAFF. This chain connects TRBV5-4 to TRBJ1-1, with 11 bases lining up with TRBD1. There are 14 residues in the CDR3. The germline V gene has CDR1 SGHNT and CDR2 YYREEE (reference sequence).

This chain connects TRBV15 to TRBJ2-1, with D possibly being TRBD1 or TRBD2 (5 bases each). Germline values: CDR1 LNHNV, CDR2 YYDKDF (reference sequence). V lost 3 bases, J lost 9 bases, and 6 bases lay in between. This CDR3 comprises 11 residues. In nucleotides, the CDR3 is TGTGCCACCAGCAGCGGGACTGAGCAGTTCTTC. It is translated as CATSSGTEQFF.

For this clonotype: A clone one base away is much larger, so this may be a read error. Because the CDR3 is missing its conserved closing phenylalanine or tryptophan, this is likely a read error. V usage is TRBV28 and J usage is TRBJ1-5; TRBD1 is a possible D gene (6 bases). The germline gives CDR1 MDHEN, CDR2 SYDVKM. This CDR3 contains 14 residues. V lost 5 bases and J 1 base, leaving 9 bases between the germline ends. The chain's CDR3 is CASSGGGSNQPQHL. In DNA, the CDR3 is TGTGCCAGCAGTGGGGGGGGCAGCAATCAGCCCCAGCATCTT.

This sequence joins TRBV9 and TRBJ2-3; tentatively, D is TRBD1 (6 bases). V was pared by 3 bases and J by 0 bases, with 8 bases between. The CDR3 is made up of 14 amino acids. Germline V gives CDR1 SGDLS, CDR2 YYNGEE. In DNA form, the CDR3 reads TGTGCCAGCAGCGGGACAGCTAGCACAGATACGCAGTATTTT. Its translation: CASSGTASTDTQYF. The variable domain in full, with the rest retrieved from reference TRBV9 and TRBJ2-3, is DSGVTQTPKHLITATGQRVTLRCSPRSGDLSVYWYQQSLDQGLQFLIQYYNGEERAKGNILERFSAQQFPDLHSELNLSSLELGDSALYFCASSGTASTDTQYFGPGTRLTVL.

With respect to this clonotype: Sequence at one end of the junction differs from germline and may be a read error. V usage is TRBV4-3 and J usage is TRBJ1-6; D possibly corresponds to TRBD1 (5 bases). This CDR3 contains 17 residues. Germline CDR1 reads LGHNA; CDR2 reads YSLEER. This chain's CDR3 is CASSQDLPLRGNSPLLF. In nucleotides, the CDR3 is TGCGCCAGCAGCCAAGATCTACCCCTAAGGGGAAATTCACCCCTCCTCTTT.

The V and J genes are TRBV20-1 and TRBJ2-7, with a weak D call TRBD2 (5 bases). V was shortened by 3 bases and J by 1 base, with 13 bases between the two germline ends. The CDR3 covers 14 residues. Germline V lookup: CDR1 DFQATT, CDR2 SNEGSKA (reference sequence). This chain's CDR3 is CSARGVWDSYEQYF. The DNA of the CDR3 is TGCAGTGCTAGGGGAGTATGGGATTCCTACGAGCAGTACTTC.

At least ten counts were recorded for this clonotype. The gene calls are TRBV25-1 and TRBJ2-5; D is perhaps TRBD1 (6 bases). The germline V and J ends were trimmed by 7 bases and 11 bases, with 17 bases remaining between them. Germline V CDR1 and CDR2: MGHDK, SYGVNS. The CDR3 loop spans 12 amino acids. CDR3 sequence (DNA): TGTGCCAGCACGCCAGGGGAACCCCAACAGTACTTC. Its protein is CASTPGEPQQYF.

With regard to this clonotype: Just one base apart from a much larger clone, this may be a read error. This sequence joins TRBV7-9 and TRBJ2-5; unclear D gene. Germline CDR1 and CDR2: SEHNR and FQNEAQ (reference sequence). This CDR3 has 15 amino acids. CDR3 coding DNA: TGTGCCAGCAGCTTAACTTTGACAAACCAAGAGTCCCAGTACTTC. It yields the protein CASSLTLTNQESQYF.

This clonotype came up a few times. The chain couples TRBV24-1 to TRBJ2-3; 10 bases map to TRBD1. Germline loops: CDR1 KGHDR, CDR2 SFDVKD. There are 13 residues in the CDR3. Trimming removed 10 bases from V and 6 bases from J; junction bases left unmatched: 6. The CDR3 DNA sequence: TGTGCCACGAGCGACAGGGGGCTGGATACGCAGTATTTT. Translating gives CATSDRGLDTQYF.